Following are 2 T cell receptor beta chains from one sample sequenced in a study of regulatory T cells in long-lasting Graves disease (dated by TCRdb to about 2021). The meaning of the sample's time point label: newly diagnosed GD, antithyroid drugs for less than 3 months. RNA was extracted from PBMCs in TRIzol for both TCR sequencing and RNA sequencing. The library came from multiplex PCR. Sequencing relied on an Illumina HiSeq 4000. To build TCR beta libraries, CDR3 regions were amplified by Arm-PCR using iRepertoire HTBI primers. TCRdb applied fastp at Q25 and MiXCR to the public reads, then kept only in-frame beta chains. Under each unique CDR3 protein, matching rows form one entry showing the most common genes and DNA. This sample gives about 400,000 distinct CDR3 sequences in total; roughly 15% of them show up just once. The ten top clones hold around 20% of the sample. These data are also associated with another study on T cells in Graves' hyperthyroidism and ophthalmopathy.

Sequences were derived from peripheral blood mononuclear cells (PBMCs), sampled at new diagnosis, from a patient treated with antithyroid drugs. The receptors shown here come from a woman between 18 and 29 years old with Graves disease. Donor details come from another sample of the same person, matched by shared clones.

This clonotype was observed at least ten times. The gene calls are TRBV2 and TRBJ2-2, with 8 bases identical to TRBD1. The ends lost 10 bases at V and 2 bases at J; junction bases unmatched: 6. This CDR3 has 14 residues. From germline, CDR1 is SNHLY and CDR2 FYNNEI. The CDR3 coding sequence is TGTGCCACAGGGGGCGGAGTTAACACCGGGGAGCTGTTTTTT. Protein product: CATGGGVNTGELFF.

The sample holds many counts of this clonotype. This chain connects TRBV6-2 or TRBV6-3 to TRBJ2-1, with D perhaps TRBD2 (5 bases). Between the trimmed V and J ends, which lost 6 bases and 9 bases, there was a span of 21 bases. The CDR3 loop spans 15 amino acids. Germline V gene sequence: CDR1 MNHEY, CDR2 SVGEGT. The CDR3 DNA sequence: TGTGCCAGCAGAGAACTAGTCGCAGGCGCCAGTGAGCAGTTCTTC. Amino acid sequence: CASRELVAGASEQFF.